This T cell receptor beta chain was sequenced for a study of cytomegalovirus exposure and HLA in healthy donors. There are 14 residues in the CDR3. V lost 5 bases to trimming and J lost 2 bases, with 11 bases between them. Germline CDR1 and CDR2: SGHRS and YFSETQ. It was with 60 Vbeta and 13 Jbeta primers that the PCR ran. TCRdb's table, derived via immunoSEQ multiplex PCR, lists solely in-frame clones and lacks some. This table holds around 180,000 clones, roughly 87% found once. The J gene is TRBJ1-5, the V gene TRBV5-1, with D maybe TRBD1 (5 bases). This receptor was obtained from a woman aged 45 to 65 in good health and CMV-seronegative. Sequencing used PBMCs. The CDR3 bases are TGCGCCAGCAGGAAGGGGTCGGGCAATCAGCCCCAGCATTTT. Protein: CASRKGSGNQPQHF.